This TCR beta chain emerged from a study of cytomegalovirus exposure and HLA in healthy donors. Study-wide findings and caveats: Looking again later, the authors saw that most CMV-associated TCR beta chains seemed HLA-restricted.

The CDR3 spans 15 residues. Germline CDR1 is KGHSH and CDR2 is LQKENI. The V and J ends lost 3 bases and 7 bases, in that order; junction bases with no gene match: 10. The PCR was carried out with 60 Vbeta primers and 13 Jbeta primers. Sequencing used immunoSEQ multiplex PCR; TCRdb keeps in-frame clones, though not all of them. The repertoire holds about 95,000 clones, under 90% seen once, with roughly 4% in the top ten. A word on this clone: Antigen unknown.

The chain combines TRBV18 with TRBJ1-2; 8 bases agree with TRBD1. The source of this sequence is a woman in her 70s in good health and CMV-seropositive. The sequenced sample consisted of PBMCs. CDR3: CASSPPSDRESGYTF. Written as DNA, the CDR3 is TGTGCCAGCTCACCGCCCTCGGACAGGGAATCTGGCTACACCTTC.